Following are 4 T cell receptor beta chains from one sample sequenced in a study of blood T cell repertoires in COVID-19 (dated by TCRdb to the early 2020s). The library was obtained by the immunoSEQ multiplex PCR assay. The immuneACCESS repertoire file appears here via TCRdb, limited to in-frame rearrangements. These files lack a portion of the clones; in checked studies, under half of the deficit traces to unresolved V genes, and the cause of the others is not known. Here the sample has about 170,000 clones; over 75% occur a single time. 0.77% of the sample is held by the ten biggest clonotypes. The specimen was PBMCs or T cells enriched from blood (not recorded which). Receptor source: a woman aged 18-30 years who had recovered from COVID-19.

The chain combines TRBV7-3 with TRBJ2-2; D is perhaps TRBD2 (5 bases). The CDR3 has 16 amino acids. Trimming left V 1 base short and J 3 bases short, with 12 bases between. From germline, CDR1 is SGHTA and CDR2 FQGTGA. The chain's CDR3 is CASSLMGVTYTGELFF. CDR3 bases: TGTGCCAGCAGCTTAATGGGAGTTACTTACACCGGGGAGCTGTTTTTT.

The chain combines TRBV9 with TRBJ2-1, with 10 bases fitting TRBD2. Germline-derived CDR1 and CDR2 are SGDLS and YYNGEE. The length of the CDR3 is 15 residues. J was trimmed by 6 bases and V by 0 bases; bases with no gene match: 3. CDR3 sequence reads: CASSVGSSGSNEQFF. The CDR3 DNA reads TGTGCCAGCAGCGTAGGCTCTAGCGGGAGCAATGAGCAGTTCTTC.

The chain couples TRBV2 to TRBJ2-2; a possible D gene is TRBD1 (7 bases). Germline CDR1 and CDR2: SNHLY and FYNNEI. CDR3 size: 15 residues. Trimming removed 6 bases at V and 3 bases at J, with 14 bases between. This CDR3 is CASSGSRGHTGELFF. The CDR3 DNA is TGTGCCAGCAGCGGGAGTAGGGGGCACACCGGGGAGCTGTTTTTT.

The CDR3 loop reads CASSWTSDHRSDEQFF. Here the CDR3 DNA reads TGTGCCAGCAGTTGGACTAGCGATCACAGGTCCGATGAGCAGTTCTTC. V gene TRBV6-2 or TRBV6-3 combines with J gene TRBJ2-1, with 9 bases lining up with TRBD2. This CDR3 has 16 amino acids. Germline CDR1 is MNHEY and CDR2 is SVGEGT. J lost 8 bases, V lost 4 bases, and 12 bases had no gene match.